This T cell receptor (beta chain) was profiled in a study of T cells after yellow fever vaccination. Notes on the study in general: Weaker, the secondary response peaked sooner, at day 5 versus 15. Only a minor proportion of clonotypes was detected across both CD4 and CD8 compartments.

The length of the CDR3 is 12 residues. V lost 0 bases and J 6 bases, leaving 4 bases between the germline ends. The V gene's germline CDR1 is SGHRS and CDR2 YFSETQ. The sample holds many counts of this clonotype. Its antigen remains unknown. TCRdb re-analysed the 5' RACE reads in MiXCR, keeping a single row per CDR3 protein. The table has over 250,000 distinct CDR3 sequences, roughly 3.9% seen once. Source: PBMCs, taken 5 days after the yellow fever booster vaccination. This TCR came from a man between 18 and 35 years old who received the YFV17D yellow fever vaccine. The chain links TRBV5-1 to TRBJ2-1; no definite D call. The CDR3 coding sequence is TGCGCCAGCAGCTTGGGGGCCAATGAGCAGTTCTTC. It translates to CASSLGANEQFF.